The clone carrying this T cell receptor (beta chain) came up a few times. Its target is not known. The data originate from a study of CD8 T cells in ankylosing spondylitis. Study results and limitations: Enrichment of disease-linked clones was reportedly significant in matched ankylosing spondylitis synovial fluid. In synovial fluid and blood from reactive arthritis, some motif variants were previously reported. Seemingly distinctive of ankylosing spondylitis blood was a TCR beta motif formed by eight highly homologous variants. Clones linked to the disease showed a CD8+ phenotype. They occurred at relatively low frequencies in peripheral blood.

TCRdb recomputed calls from the 5' RACE reads with MiXCR, one row per CDR3 protein. The table lists hundreds of thousands of distinct CDR3 sequences, about a fifth of them singletons. Germline loops: CDR1 SGDLS, CDR2 YYNGEE. The CDR3 runs 15 residues. V was trimmed by 0 bases and J by 3 bases, leaving 13 bases between them. This TCR was sampled from a female donor with ankylosing spondylitis or in good health (not recorded which). V usage is TRBV9 and J usage is TRBJ2-7; weak D call: TRBD1 (5 bases). Sequenced material: blood, either unsorted or a sorted T cell fraction (not recorded which). CDR3 loop: CASSVEDSLHYEQYF. The CDR3, as DNA: TGTGCCAGCAGCGTAGAAGACAGCCTTCACTACGAGCAGTACTTC.